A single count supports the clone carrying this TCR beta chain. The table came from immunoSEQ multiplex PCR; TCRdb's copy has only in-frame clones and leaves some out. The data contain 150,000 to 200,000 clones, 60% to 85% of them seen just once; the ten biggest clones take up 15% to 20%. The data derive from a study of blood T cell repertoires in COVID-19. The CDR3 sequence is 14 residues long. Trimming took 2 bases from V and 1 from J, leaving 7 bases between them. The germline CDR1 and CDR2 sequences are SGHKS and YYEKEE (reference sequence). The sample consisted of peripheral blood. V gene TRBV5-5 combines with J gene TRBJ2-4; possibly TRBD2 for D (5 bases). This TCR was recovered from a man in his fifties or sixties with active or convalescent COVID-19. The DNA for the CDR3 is TGTGCCAGCAGCTTTTCGGGGGCCAAAAACATTCAGTACTTC. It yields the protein CASSFSGAKNIQYF.